This T cell receptor beta chain was captured by sequencing in a study of blood T cell repertoires in COVID-19. Study context: Sources were T cells, B-cell-depleted T cells, or PBMCs; the material itself was cDNA or gDNA.

In the authors' workflow: Amplifying reference gene primers gave estimates of nucleated cell counts. Repertoires were generated with immunoSEQ multiplex PCR, while TCRdb's copy carries only in-frame clones and drops some. V and J calls and clone size follow that table, whereas D and trimming were derived from the DNA. The data show around 140,000 clones, with more than 60% seen just once and approximately 16% held by the top ten. This clone came up once. The germline V gene has CDR1 LNHDA and CDR2 SQIVND (reference sequence). Trimming cost V 3 bases and J 5 bases, with 13 bases left between them. This CDR3 has 15 residues.

The receptor's source is a man in his fifties or sixties with acute or convalescent COVID-19. V gene TRBV19 combines with J gene TRBJ1-4; tentative D call: TRBD1 (5 bases). Sequenced: peripheral blood. The CDR3 sequence is CASSMTDSNNEKLFF. The CDR3 bases are TGTGCCAGTAGTATGACCGACAGCAACAATGAAAAACTGTTTTTT.